Each of the 16 T cell receptor beta chains below was sequenced from the same sample in a study of blood T cell repertoires in COVID-19. Profiled with immunoSEQ multiplex PCR; TCRdb holds only in-frame clones, not every one. This sample has some 220,000 clones; approximately 82% occur once, and the top ten carry roughly a tenth. Sequencing used peripheral blood. The receptors stem from a man aged 50 or older with active or convalescent COVID-19.

This chain uses TRBV28 with TRBJ1-5; 11 bases are a match to TRBD1. Germline V gene sequence: CDR1 MDHEN, CDR2 SYDVKM. The V and J ends lost 5 bases and 5 bases, in that order; junction bases with no gene match: 5. There are 15 residues in the CDR3. The CDR3 nucleotides are TGTGCCAGCAGTGGACAGGGGGCCTCTTATCAGCCCCAGCATTTT. It translates to CASSGQGASYQPQHF. Looking up the rest from reference TRBV28 and TRBJ1-5 gives the full variable domain: DVKVTQSSRYLVKRTGEKVFLECVQDMDHENMFWYRQDPGLGLRLIYFSYDVKMKEKGDIPEGYSVSREKKERFSLILESASTNQTSMYLCASSGQGASYQPQHFGDGTRLSIL.

The CDR3 spells CASSKYDKEGRVSYEQYF. In DNA form, the CDR3 reads TGTGCCAGCAGCAAATACGATAAGGAGGGGAGGGTCTCCTACGAGCAGTACTTC. This chain joins TRBV21-1 and TRBJ2-7; the D call of TRBD2 is as the table states it, not checked on the DNA. TRBV21-1 counts as a pseudogene. CDR3 length equals 18 residues.

The chain links TRBV7-2 to TRBJ2-7; 14 bases are a match to TRBD2. This CDR3 has 18 residues. The germline V gene has CDR1 SGHTA and CDR2 FQGNSA. The V gene end was trimmed by 2 bases and the J gene end by 4 bases; junction bases not matched to a gene: 10. CDR3 nucleotides: TGTGCCAGCAGCTTAAAGGTGGACGGGACTAGCGGGAGTTACGAGCAGTACTTC. This codes for CASSLKVDGTSGSYEQYF.

V is TRBV27 and J is TRBJ2-7; D perhaps matches TRBD2 (6 bases). Looked up from germline, CDR1 is MNHEY and CDR2 is SMNVEV (reference sequence). V gave up 2 bases and J gave up 2 bases, with 13 bases separating them. The CDR3 runs to 15 residues. The DNA for the CDR3 is TGTGCCAGCAGTTTACGGGGGAGTTTAACCTACGAGCAGTACTTC. Its protein is CASSLRGSLTYEQYF.

The chain carries TRBV14 and TRBJ2-7, with TRBD2 identical over 10 bases. Germline V gene lookup returns CDR1 SGHDN and CDR2 FVKESK. The V and J ends lost 3 bases and 5 bases, in that order; junction bases with no gene match: 7. CDR3 length: 15 amino acids. CDR3 in DNA: TGTGCCAGCAGCCAGACTAGCGGGTGGCTCCACGAGCAGTACTTC. Amino acids: CASSQTSGWLHEQYF.

The V and J genes are TRBV5-8 and TRBJ1-1; maybe TRBD1 (6 bases). The CDR3 runs 15 residues. In germline, CDR1 is SGHTS, CDR2 YDEGEE. Trimming cost V 4 bases and J 10 bases, with 23 bases left between them. The CDR3 bases are TGTGCCAGCAGCGGACTTAGGACAGAAACGTCGGGAGCTTTCTTT. This sequence encodes CASSGLRTETSGAFF.

The chain couples TRBV19 to TRBJ1-2; possible D gene TRBD1, 5 bases. Trimming shortened V by 2 bases and J by 8 bases, and 12 bases separated the two germline ends. The CDR3 length is 13 residues. Germline CDR1 is LNHDA and CDR2 is SQIVND (reference sequence). The CDR3 sequence is CASSIRGAGGYTF. Here the CDR3 DNA reads TGTGCCAGTAGTATAAGGGGAGCGGGCGGCTACACCTTC.

Only one count was recorded for this clone. The rearrangement joins TRBV7-2 to TRBJ1-2; a weak D match, TRBD1 (6 bases). The germline V gene encodes CDR1 SGHTA and CDR2 FQGNSA. The CDR3 extends over 13 amino acids. The V gene lost 3 bases and the J gene lost 2 bases, with 7 bases spanning the gap. The CDR3 DNA sequence: TGTGCCAGCAGCTTGGGGGCAAACTATGGCTACACCTTC. This sequence encodes CASSLGANYGYTF.

The rearrangement links TRBV30 to TRBJ1-3, with 7 bases that match TRBD1. Germline lookup yields CDR1 GTSNPN and CDR2 SVGIG (reference sequence). The CDR3 contains 15 residues. The V segment lost 2 bases and the J segment 3 bases; nucleotides outside the gene matches: 7. For the CDR3, the DNA is TGTGCCTGGAGTAAGGGACAGAATATTGGAAACACCATATATTTT. It specifies CAWSKGQNIGNTIYF.

This chain links TRBV28 with TRBJ2-1, with 7 nucleotides matching TRBD2. V lost 6 bases to trimming and J lost 8 bases; unmatched junction nucleotides: 13. The V gene's germline CDR1 is MDHEN and CDR2 SYDVKM. This CDR3 region has 15 residues. The CDR3 DNA follows: TGTGCCAGCAGGCGGAGAGCGGGACCCCAGGATGAGCAGTTCTTC. This translates into CASRRRAGPQDEQFF.

The rearrangement uses TRBV7-9 and TRBJ1-2; 8 positions match TRBD1. CDR3 length: 14 residues. From germline, CDR1 is SEHNR and CDR2 FQNEAQ (reference sequence). The J segment lost 4 bases and the V segment lost 3 bases, leaving 4 bases of the junction unmatched. CDR3 DNA sequence: TGTGCCAGCAGCTTCGGACAGGGTCGCTATGGCTACACCTTC. This gives the protein CASSFGQGRYGYTF. The entire variable domain, with the rest obtained from reference TRBV7-9 and TRBJ1-2, is as follows: DTGVSQNPRHKITKRGQNVTFRCDPISEHNRLYWYRQTLGQGPEFLTYFQNEAQLEKSRLLSDRFSAERPKGSFSTLEIQRTEQGDSAMYLCASSFGQGRYGYTFGSGTRLTVV.

This clone was found once. The chain carries TRBV28 and TRBJ2-1; the match to TRBD1 covers 8 bases. Trimming at V came to 4 bases and at J to 0 bases, leaving 5 bases not matched to a gene. The germline V gene has CDR1 MDHEN and CDR2 SYDVKM. The CDR3 contains 16 residues. The CDR3 is CASSYGTGTSYNEQFF. The CDR3 DNA is TGTGCCAGCAGTTATGGGACAGGAACCTCCTACAATGAGCAGTTCTTC.

The chain joins TRBV5-4 to TRBJ2-7, with 10 bases aligning to TRBD2. The CDR3 totals 14 residues. Germline V lookup: CDR1 SGHNT, CDR2 YYREEE (reference sequence). V lost 2 bases, J lost 6 bases, and 5 bases stayed unmatched. CDR3 region: CASSFPSGSSEQYF. As DNA, the CDR3 is TGTGCCAGCAGCTTCCCTAGCGGGAGCAGCGAGCAGTACTTC.

This clone was seen a few times. V is TRBV5-8 and J is TRBJ1-6; no reliable D call. Per the germline V gene, CDR1 is SGHTS and CDR2 is YDEGEE. The germline V and J ends were trimmed by 1 base and 13 bases, with 12 bases remaining between them. This CDR3 has 13 residues. CDR3 bases: TGTGCCAGCAGCTTGATACAGACGAGTCCCCTCCACTTT. Amino acid sequence: CASSLIQTSPLHF.

The chain employs TRBV4-1 and TRBJ1-1, with D hard to call. Germline assignment: CDR1 MGHRA and CDR2 YSYEKL. V was pared by 0 bases and J by 3 bases, with 20 bases between. The CDR3 extends over 18 amino acids. CDR3 residues: CASSQDPGEGAKDTEAFF. Here the CDR3 DNA reads TGCGCCAGCAGCCAAGACCCTGGGGAGGGAGCCAAGGACACTGAAGCTTTCTTT.

CDR3 protein: CASTRWTSGTYNEQFF. The CDR3 region has the DNA TGCGCCAGCACCCGATGGACTAGCGGGACCTACAATGAGCAGTTCTTC. The chain is built from TRBV10-2 and TRBJ2-1; TRBD2 matches at 12 bases. Losses at the gene ends were 7 bases for V and 2 bases for J; bases not matched to a gene: 6. Germline V gene sequence: CDR1 WSHSY, CDR2 SAAADI. The CDR3 runs 16 residues.